What follows are 18 T cell receptor beta chains derived from one specimen sequenced in a study of shared clonotypes between healthy human individuals (dated by TCRdb to the early 2020s). CD8 naive samples were CD45RO-negative cells positively selected for CCR7, giving a CD45RA+CCR7+ population that excluded TemRA cells. The protocol used for the library was the immunoSEQ multiplex PCR assay. This immuneACCESS table, as held by TCRdb, lists in-frame sequences with V and J called but not all clones. Of the missing ones, under half trace to an unresolved V gene in checked studies; the others have no known cause. For this sample the table gives hundreds of thousands of clones, of which 96% were detected only once. The ten largest account for 0.11% of the sample. The sample comprised naive CD8+ T cells sorted from blood. The cell subset or site label, as the study defines it: CD45RA+CCR7+. The origin of the receptors is a woman in her thirties in good health.

A word on this clone: Other DNA sequences from this sample encode an identical CDR3 as well. The chain combines TRBV4-1 with TRBJ2-7, with unresolved D. Trimming removed 1 base at V and 2 bases at J, with 9 bases between. This CDR3 spans 14 amino acids. Germline values: CDR1 MGHRA, CDR2 YSYEKL. CDR3 sequence reads: CASSQGTGTYEQYF. The CDR3 DNA is TGCGCCAGCAGCCAAGGAACGGGCACCTACGAGCAGTACTTC.

CDR3 sequence reads: CATTDSYEQYF. The CDR3 bases are TGTGCCACTACAGACTCCTACGAGCAGTACTTC. The J gene is TRBJ2-7, the V gene TRBV19, with D uncertain. V lost 10 bases and J 0 bases, leaving 7 bases between the germline ends. The CDR3 has 11 amino acids. Germline CDR1 LNHDA, CDR2 SQIVND (reference sequence).

V is TRBV27 and J is TRBJ2-6; D ambiguous. CDR3 length: 14 amino acids. Germline loops: CDR1 MNHEY, CDR2 SMNVEV (reference sequence). Trimming removed 6 bases from V and 1 base from J, with 7 bases in between. The CDR3 loop reads CASSKISGANVLTF. As DNA, the CDR3 is TGTGCCAGCAGCAAGATTTCTGGGGCCAACGTCCTGACTTTC.

The chain uses TRBV19 and TRBJ2-2; D gene ambiguous. CDR3 length: 14 residues. CDR1 and CDR2 (germline): LNHDA, SQIVND (reference sequence). V lost 3 bases, J lost 0 bases, and 5 bases lay in between. The CDR3 loop reads CASSIRPNTGELFF. The CDR3 coding sequence is TGTGCCAGTAGTATCCGACCGAACACCGGGGAGCTGTTTTTT.

This rearrangement joins TRBV27 to TRBJ2-1, with D possibly called TRBD1 or TRBD2 (6 bases each). Germline CDR1 reads MNHEY; CDR2 reads SMNVEV (reference sequence). V was cut by 4 bases and J by 7 bases, with 17 bases left in between. This CDR3 is 15 amino acids long. The CDR3 region is CASSYGTKSGNEQFF. The CDR3, as DNA: TGTGCCAGCAGTTATGGGACAAAAAGCGGGAATGAGCAGTTCTTC.

V usage is TRBV6-5 and J usage is TRBJ2-1; 8 positions agree with TRBD1. The CDR3 consists of 15 residues. Trimming took 0 bases from V and 8 from J; bases not matched to a gene: 6. Germline V gene lookup returns CDR1 MNHEY and CDR2 SVGAGI. CDR3 in amino acids: CASSYSGQGRYEQFF. CDR3 in DNA: TGTGCCAGCAGTTACTCTGGACAGGGACGCTATGAGCAGTTCTTC.

The chain employs TRBV7-9 and TRBJ1-2; maybe TRBD1 (5 bases). Germline V gene sequence: CDR1 SEHNR, CDR2 FQNEAQ (reference sequence). V lost 1 base and J 6 bases, leaving 12 bases between the germline ends. The length of the CDR3 is 14 residues. The CDR3 sequence: CASSLVRGGDGYTF. The CDR3 DNA reads as TGTGCCAGCAGCTTAGTCCGGGGCGGCGATGGCTACACCTTC.

This sequence joins TRBV6-4 and TRBJ2-7; 11 bases are shared with TRBD2. The junction had 18 bases not matched to a gene; V was cut back by 8 bases and J by 3 bases. CDR1 MRHNA and CDR2 SNTAGT come from the germline V gene. CDR3 length equals 18 residues. The chain's CDR3 is CASGVLNSGRVKNYEQYF. CDR3 sequence (DNA): TGTGCCAGCGGAGTACTAAATAGCGGGAGGGTCAAAAACTACGAGCAGTACTTC.

The CDR3 DNA follows: TGCGCCAGCAGCTTTACTAGCGGGAGTCAGTACGAGCAGTACTTC. Translating gives CASSFTSGSQYEQYF. The chain uses TRBV5-1 and TRBJ2-7, with 11 bases that match TRBD2. The trim removed 2 bases at V and 4 bases at J, leaving 5 bases unmatched. From germline, CDR1 is SGHRS and CDR2 YFSETQ. CDR3 size: 15 residues.

The chain links TRBV2 to TRBJ1-1; no reliable D call. Germline assignment: CDR1 SNHLY and CDR2 FYNNEI. The CDR3 is 15 residues long. V dropped 3 bases and J dropped 3 bases, with 14 bases sitting between them. The CDR3 reads CASSEVSGPYTEAFF. As DNA, the CDR3 is TGTGCCAGCAGTGAGGTTTCCGGCCCGTACACTGAAGCTTTCTTT.

The chain links TRBV28 to TRBJ2-7; TRBD2 is a possible D gene (6 bases). The germline V and J ends were trimmed by 2 bases and 2 bases, with 16 bases remaining between them. The CDR3 is made up of 16 amino acids. Germline V gives CDR1 MDHEN, CDR2 SYDVKM. This chain's CDR3 is CASSLGVGGNAYEQYF. CDR3 coding DNA: TGTGCCAGCAGTTTAGGGGTTGGCGGGAACGCCTACGAGCAGTACTTC.

The J gene is TRBJ1-5, the V gene TRBV27; 7 nucleotides agree with TRBD1. This CDR3 contains 14 residues. CDR1 is MNHEY and CDR2 is SMNVEV in the germline V gene (reference sequence). With V trimmed by 6 bases and J by 4 bases, 6 bases remained unmatched. As DNA, the CDR3 is TGTGCCAGCAGCCACCTGGACAGGAATCAGCCCCAGCATTTT. It encodes CASSHLDRNQPQHF.

This chain uses TRBV27 with TRBJ2-4; 14 bases match TRBD2. V was pared by 3 bases and J by 8 bases, with 3 bases of the junction left unmatched. The CDR3 is 15 residues long. Per the germline V gene, CDR1 is MNHEY and CDR2 is SMNVEV (reference sequence). CDR3 bases: TGTGCCAGCAGTTTGGGGACTAGCGGGAGTGACATTCAGTACTTC. As protein: CASSLGTSGSDIQYF.

CDR3 amino acids: CASSYTPGQGYEQYF. Here the CDR3 DNA reads TGTGCCAGCAGCTACACTCCGGGACAGGGCTACGAGCAGTACTTC. This chain connects TRBV13 to TRBJ2-7, with 9 nucleotides matching TRBD1. The CDR3 is 15 amino acids. V lost 4 bases to trimming and J lost 3 bases; unmatched junction nucleotides: 7. From germline, CDR1 is PRHDT and CDR2 FYEKMQ (reference sequence).

A note on this clone: One junction end disagrees with the germline gene, perhaps due to a read error. The chain is built from TRBV19 and TRBJ1-1; D unclear. Germline V gene lookup returns CDR1 LNHDA and CDR2 SQIVND (reference sequence). This CDR3 has 13 residues. CDR3 loop: CDSSIQGNTEAFF. CDR3 in DNA: TGTGACAGTAGTATTCAAGGGAACACTGAAGCTTTCTTT.

V usage is TRBV4-1 and J usage is TRBJ2-2; D is ambiguous. The CDR3 extends over 16 amino acids. In germline, CDR1 is MGHRA, CDR2 YSYEKL. Trimming took off 1 base at V and 5 bases at J, with 14 bases between the two ends. For the CDR3, the DNA is TGCGCCAGCAGCCAAGTGTCCGGCTCCCGTACCGGGGAGCTGTTTTTT. Translation gives CASSQVSGSRTGELFF.

This chain uses TRBV4-2 with TRBJ2-7, with D possibly TRBD2 on 5 matching bases. Germline CDR1 LGHNA, CDR2 YNFKEQ. The length of the CDR3 is 15 residues. V lost 0 bases and J 2 bases, leaving 11 bases between the germline ends. CDR3 nucleotide sequence: TGTGCCAGCAGCCAAGATTTCGGGGTAGCCTACGAGCAGTACTTC. It yields the protein CASSQDFGVAYEQYF.

The genes are TRBV27 and TRBJ2-1; D possibly corresponds to TRBD2 (6 bases). The CDR3 consists of 14 residues. The germline V gene has CDR1 MNHEY and CDR2 SMNVEV (reference sequence). V was shortened by 3 bases and J by 6 bases, with 12 bases between the two germline ends. CDR3 loop: CASSLPAGPNEQFF. The CDR3 DNA reads TGTGCCAGCAGTTTGCCCGCGGGGCCCAATGAGCAGTTCTTC.